The 22 T cell receptor beta chains below were found in one sample sequenced in a study of technical replicates of blood from a few donors. Profiling relied on immunoSEQ multiplex PCR, and the TCRdb table lists in-frame clones only, not all of them. The sample holds some 84,000 clones, about 91% seen once. Sequencing was carried out using T cells isolated from PBMCs. Every receptor here comes from a human donor in good health.

The chain has TRBV11-2 and TRBJ2-5; 10 nucleotides line up with TRBD2. With 0 bases clipped from V and 4 bases from J, the junction kept 5 bases outside the gene matches. This CDR3 spans 16 amino acids. CDR1 SGHAT and CDR2 FQNNGV come from the germline V gene. CDR3 sequence reads: CASSLDPLAGGETQYF. CDR3 bases: TGTGCCAGCAGCTTAGATCCATTAGCGGGAGGAGAGACCCAGTACTTC.

The chain recombines TRBV9 with TRBJ2-7, with 13 bases fitting TRBD2. Trimming took 3 bases from V and 0 from J; bases not matched to a gene: 6. Germline V gene data show CDR1 as SGDLS and CDR2 as YYNGEE. This CDR3 is 17 amino acids long. The CDR3 here is CASSALAGGSNSYEQYF. CDR3 in DNA: TGTGCCAGCAGCGCACTAGCGGGAGGGTCAAACTCCTACGAGCAGTACTTC.

This rearrangement joins TRBV28 to TRBJ2-7; possibly TRBD2 for D (6 bases). Per the germline V gene, CDR1 is MDHEN and CDR2 is SYDVKM. With 8 bases removed from V and 0 bases from J, the gap between germline ends came to 14 bases. The CDR3 extends over 14 amino acids. The CDR3 nucleotides read TGTGCCAGCCTTGCCCGGGAGAGCTCCTACGAGCAGTACTTC. Translated, it gives CASLARESSYEQYF.

The chain recombines TRBV4-1 with TRBJ2-7, with D possibly being TRBD2 (5 bases). Germline V gene sequence: CDR1 MGHRA, CDR2 YSYEKL. CDR3 length equals 15 residues. The ends were cut back, 0 bases at V and 2 bases at J, with 11 bases in the middle. The CDR3 region is CASSQERLAPYEQYF. The CDR3 DNA is TGCGCCAGCAGCCAAGAAAGGCTAGCTCCCTACGAGCAGTACTTC.

This clone occurred a few times. CDR3 bases: TGTGCCAGCAGCCCAACAGGGGGTATGAACACTGAAGCTTTCTTT. This translates into CASSPTGGMNTEAFF. This chain links TRBV9 with TRBJ1-1; 8 nucleotides agree with TRBD1. The CDR3 has 15 residues. J was trimmed by 0 bases and V by 4 bases; bases with no gene match: 5. Germline lookup yields CDR1 SGDLS and CDR2 YYNGEE.

This clone was detected only once. This chain connects TRBV6-5 to TRBJ2-7, with D hard to call. Deletions cut 5 bases from V and 2 bases from J, with 16 bases between. This CDR3 comprises 15 residues. Germline CDR1 reads MNHEY; CDR2 reads SVGAGI. The CDR3 DNA is TGTGCCAGCAGTCAGACTGCCGGCAAGACCTACGAGCAGTACTTC. It encodes CASSQTAGKTYEQYF.

This chain joins TRBV6-5 and TRBJ2-6; D gene uncertain. This CDR3 spans 14 amino acids. Germline V gene lookup returns CDR1 MNHEY and CDR2 SVGAGI. Trimming took 2 bases from V and 2 from J, leaving 4 bases between them. The CDR3 DNA follows: TGTGCCAGCAGTTACCTAGCTGGGGCCAACGTCCTGACTTTC. Translated: CASSYLAGANVLTF.

V is TRBV25-1 and J is TRBJ2-1; D gene ambiguous. Between the trimmed V and J ends, which lost 5 bases and 10 bases, there was a span of 15 bases. Germline V gene lookup returns CDR1 MGHDK and CDR2 SYGVNS. There are 13 residues in the CDR3. CDR3 coding DNA: TGTGCCAGCAGTAGCTTAGAAGTAGAGGAGCAGTTCTTC. This sequence encodes CASSSLEVEEQFF.

This clone was picked up a small number of times. The V call is TRBV28, the J call TRBJ1-2; 9 nucleotides line up with TRBD1. The CDR3 extends over 17 amino acids. Per the germline V gene, CDR1 is MDHEN and CDR2 is SYDVKM. J lost 1 base, V lost 2 bases, and 8 bases had no gene match. The CDR3 DNA follows: TGTGCCAGCAGTTTAGCCGGGACAGGGAAGTTTAACTATGGCTACACCTTC. Protein: CASSLAGTGKFNYGYTF.

The V call is TRBV7-2, the J call TRBJ1-5; unclear D gene. The CDR3 is 16 residues long. Germline V lookup: CDR1 SGHTA, CDR2 FQGNSA. Trimming took 4 bases from V and 6 from J, leaving 19 bases between them. The CDR3 protein is CASSSIVGHLSQPQHF. The CDR3 coding sequence is TGTGCCAGCAGCTCTATCGTGGGCCATCTTTCTCAGCCCCAGCATTTT. Based on the CDR3 plus reference TRBV7-2 and TRBJ1-5, the full variable domain is GAGVSQSPSNKVTEKGKDVELRCDPISGHTALYWYRQSLGQGLEFLIYFQGNSAPDKSGLPSDRFSAERTGGSVSTLTIQRTQQEDSAVYLCASSSIVGHLSQPQHFGDGTRLSIL.

The rearrangement joins TRBV27 to TRBJ2-5; no firm D call. Germline V gives CDR1 MNHEY, CDR2 SMNVEV (reference sequence). The CDR3 covers 15 residues. Trimming removed 3 bases at V and 2 bases at J, with 13 bases between. For the CDR3, the DNA is TGTGCCAGCAGTTTTTATAGGAGCTCACAAGAGACCCAGTACTTC. This translates into CASSFYRSSQETQYF.

The CDR3 DNA sequence: TGTGCCAGCAGTTTATGGGGGGCCTGCACCTTC. As protein: CASSLWGACTF. This rearrangement joins TRBV28 to TRBJ1-2, with D maybe TRBD1 (6 bases). Germline assignment: CDR1 MDHEN and CDR2 SYDVKM. V lost 0 bases, J lost 13 bases, and 9 bases lay in between. The CDR3 runs to 11 residues.

The chain carries TRBV11-2 and TRBJ2-7, with TRBD1 matching 10 bases. Germline-derived CDR1 and CDR2 are SGHAT and FQNNGV. V lost 6 bases, J lost 7 bases, and 6 bases stayed unmatched. CDR3 length: 13 residues. The CDR3 reads CASRGQGGREQYF. In DNA, the CDR3 is TGTGCCAGCAGAGGACAGGGGGGGAGGGAGCAGTACTTC.

This clone was counted a single time. V usage is TRBV30 and J usage is TRBJ1-3; 9 positions agree with TRBD1. This CDR3 has 15 residues. V lost 2 bases, J lost 2 bases, and 4 bases stayed unmatched. Germline V gene sequence: CDR1 GTSNPN, CDR2 SVGIG (reference sequence). As DNA, the CDR3 is TGTGCCTGGAGTCCGGACAGGGGAGCTGGAAACACCATATATTTT. Residues: CAWSPDRGAGNTIYF.

The chain couples TRBV10-3 to TRBJ2-7, with 7 bases fitting TRBD1. The V gene's germline CDR1 is ENHRY and CDR2 SYGVKD. Unmatched junction bases numbered 3, after V lost 2 bases and J lost 5 bases. The CDR3 has 13 residues. CDR3 DNA: TGTGCCATCAGTGAGGACGACAGGGACGAGCAGTACTTC. Its protein is CAISEDDRDEQYF.

The chain combines TRBV19 with TRBJ1-3; 7 nucleotides line up with TRBD1. This CDR3 contains 15 residues. V dropped 5 bases and J dropped 4; count of bases not matched to a gene: 8. Germline V CDR1 and CDR2: LNHDA, SQIVND (reference sequence). The CDR3 here is CASSARTGTGNTIYF. The CDR3 bases are TGTGCCAGTAGTGCCAGGACAGGAACGGGAAACACCATATATTTT.

CDR3 bases: TGCAGCGTTATGGGACAGGGGGCTAATCAGCCCCAGCATTTT. This encodes CSVMGQGANQPQHF. The chain has TRBV29-1 and TRBJ1-5; 12 nucleotides line up with TRBD1. Germline V gene sequence: CDR1 SQVTM, CDR2 ANQGSEA. With V trimmed by 5 bases and J by 4 bases, 3 bases remained unmatched. CDR3 length: 14 residues.

This sequence joins TRBV27 and TRBJ2-1; 7 bases fit TRBD2. The germline V gene encodes CDR1 MNHEY and CDR2 SMNVEV (reference sequence). The ends lost 2 bases at V and 6 bases at J; junction bases unmatched: 4. This CDR3 spans 14 amino acids. CDR3 in DNA: TGTGCCAGCAGTTTAGTGGGGGGGTTCAATGAGCAGTTCTTC. It yields the protein CASSLVGGFNEQFF.

This clone was counted only a few times. The chain employs TRBV5-1 and TRBJ1-1; D is perhaps TRBD1 (6 bases). The CDR3 contains 13 residues. The germline V and J ends were trimmed by 5 bases and 1 base, with 9 bases remaining between them. Per the germline V gene, CDR1 is SGHRS and CDR2 is YFSETQ. DNA of the CDR3: TGCGCCAGCAGTTTGACAGGGAACACTGAAGCTTTCTTT. Protein sequence: CASSLTGNTEAFF.

The rearrangement joins TRBV25-1 to TRBJ2-7; possibly TRBD1 for D (5 bases). CDR3 length: 11 residues. Trimming took off 6 bases at V and 7 bases at J, with 10 bases between the two ends. Germline CDR1 is MGHDK and CDR2 is SYGVNS. The CDR3 DNA reads as TGTGCCAGCAGCGACCGACAGGAGCAGTACTTC. This encodes CASSDRQEQYF.

This clone was detected once. The V call is TRBV14, the J call TRBJ2-7; tentatively, D is TRBD1 (5 bases). The CDR3 covers 13 residues. The germline CDR1 and CDR2 sequences are SGHDN and FVKESK. Trimming took off 2 bases at V and 7 bases at J, with 12 bases between the two ends. The CDR3 DNA follows: TGTGCCAGCAGCCAAAACGTGCCAGGGGAGCAGTACTTC. It is translated as CASSQNVPGEQYF.

The gene calls are TRBV7-8 and TRBJ1-1; 7 bases align to TRBD1. CDR1 and CDR2 (germline): SGHVS, FQNEAQ. The CDR3 extends over 11 amino acids. V gave up 7 bases and J gave up 7 bases; unmatched junction bases: 3. The CDR3 protein is CASTTGVEAFF. CDR3 nucleotide sequence: TGTGCCAGCACTACAGGGGTTGAAGCTTTCTTT.